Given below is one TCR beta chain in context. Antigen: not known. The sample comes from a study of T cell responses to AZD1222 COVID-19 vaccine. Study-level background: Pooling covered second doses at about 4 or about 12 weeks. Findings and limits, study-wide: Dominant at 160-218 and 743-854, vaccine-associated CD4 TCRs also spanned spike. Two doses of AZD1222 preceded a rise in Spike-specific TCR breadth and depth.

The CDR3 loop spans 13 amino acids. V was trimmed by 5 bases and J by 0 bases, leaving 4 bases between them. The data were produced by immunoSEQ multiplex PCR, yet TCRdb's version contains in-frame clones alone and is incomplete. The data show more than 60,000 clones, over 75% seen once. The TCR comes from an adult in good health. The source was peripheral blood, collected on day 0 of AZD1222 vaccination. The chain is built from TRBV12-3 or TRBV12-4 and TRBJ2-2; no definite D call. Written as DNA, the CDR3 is TGTGCCAGCAGTCCGGCGAACACCGGGGAGCTGTTTTTT. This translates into CASSPANTGELFF.